The next 23 T cell receptor beta chains were all read from a single sample in a study of Graves' ophthalmopathy and Graves' hyperthyroidism. Investigators amplified TCR beta CDR3 regions from RNA transcripts. HTBI-primed RT-PCR formed the first round, and a multiplex PCR formed the second. TCRdb re-derived calls from the multiplex PCR reads in MiXCR, one entry per CDR3 protein. The data show about 340,000 distinct CDR3 sequences, with about a sixth seen just once and roughly an eighth held by the top ten. The sequenced sample consisted of peripheral blood. These receptors were collected from an adult man with Graves' ophthalmopathy.

The chain employs TRBV6-1 and TRBJ2-2; TRBD2 matches 14 bases. Germline V gives CDR1 MNHNS, CDR2 SASEGT. The CDR3 sequence is 16 residues long. Germline trimming cut 6 bases from V and 7 bases from J; bases unmatched to any gene: 7. CDR3 bases: TGTGCCAGCAGAGGGACTAGCGGGAGTGGGGTCGGGGAGCTGTTTTTT. It translates to CASRGTSGSGVGELFF.

The rearrangement joins TRBV20-1 to TRBJ2-5; possibly TRBD2 for D (5 bases). The V end lost 3 bases, the J end lost 7 bases, and 24 bases lay between the germline ends. Germline CDR1 DFQATT, CDR2 SNEGSKA (reference sequence). This CDR3 region has 16 residues. CDR3 residues: CSASPPAGTMGLTQYF. The CDR3 bases are TGCAGTGCTAGCCCCCCGGCGGGCACCATGGGGTTGACCCAGTACTTC.

The V call is TRBV24-1, the J call TRBJ2-5; 7 bases line up with TRBD1. Unmatched junction bases numbered 7, after V lost 6 bases and J lost 1 base. This CDR3 comprises 15 residues. The germline CDR1 and CDR2 sequences are KGHDR and SFDVKD. CDR3: CATSSGTALQETQYF. The CDR3 nucleotides are TGTGCCACCAGTTCCGGGACAGCCCTCCAAGAGACCCAGTACTTC.

This clonotype was picked up many times. The V gene is TRBV4-2, the J gene TRBJ2-5, with TRBD1 matching 10 bases. This CDR3 contains 15 residues. V lost 3 bases, J lost 1 base, and 2 bases stayed unmatched. CDR1 and CDR2 (germline): LGHNA, YNFKEQ. The CDR3, as DNA: TGTGCCAGCAGCCAGGGGACAGGGGTCCAAGAGACCCAGTACTTC. It yields the protein CASSQGTGVQETQYF.

In this sample, this clonotype turned up many times. The J gene is TRBJ2-5, the V gene TRBV5-1; D call uncertain. CDR1 is SGHRS, CDR2 YFSETQ, per germline. This CDR3 spans 14 amino acids. The V gene lost 1 base and the J gene lost 4 bases, with 11 bases spanning the gap. The CDR3 DNA is TGCGCCAGCAGCTTGAAGGGCTCCAGAGAGACCCAGTACTTC. The encoded protein is CASSLKGSRETQYF.

This clonotype was counted at least ten times. This sequence joins TRBV7-2 and TRBJ1-5; D remains unclear. V lost 1 base and J lost 7, with 8 bases in between. CDR3 size: 13 residues. Germline V gene lookup returns CDR1 SGHTA and CDR2 FQGNSA. Written as DNA, the CDR3 is TGTGCCAGCAGCTTAGGAGGGCGCCAGCCCCAGCATTTT. It is translated as CASSLGGRQPQHF. Looking up the rest from reference TRBV7-2 and TRBJ1-5 gives the full variable domain: GAGVSQSPSNKVTEKGKDVELRCDPISGHTALYWYRQSLGQGLEFLIYFQGNSAPDKSGLPSDRFSAERTGGSVSTLTIQRTQQEDSAVYLCASSLGGRQPQHFGDGTRLSIL.

This clonotype was counted at least ten times. The chain employs TRBV20-1 and TRBJ2-4; no reliable D call. The germline CDR1 and CDR2 sequences are DFQATT and SNEGSKA (reference sequence). Trimming stripped 2 bases from V and 0 bases from J, with 5 bases between. The CDR3 has 13 amino acids. CDR3 DNA sequence: TGCAGTGCTAGATCCGTAGCCAAAAACATTCAGTACTTC. As protein: CSARSVAKNIQYF.

The table lists this clonotype with many counts. The chain is built from TRBV20-1 and TRBJ2-7, with 15 bases that match TRBD2. The CDR3 runs to 13 residues. Germline CDR1 DFQATT, CDR2 SNEGSKA (reference sequence). Trimming removed 7 bases from V and 8 bases from J; junction bases left unmatched: 6. The CDR3 protein is CSVRTSGGGQQYF. DNA of the CDR3: TGCAGTGTTCGGACTAGCGGGGGGGGTCAGCAGTACTTC.

This clonotype was recorded many times. The rearrangement uses TRBV20-1 and TRBJ2-5; 7 bases match TRBD2. The CDR3 extends over 15 amino acids. The germline gives CDR1 DFQATT, CDR2 SNEGSKA (reference sequence). With 1 base clipped from V and 5 bases from J, the junction kept 10 bases outside the gene matches. The CDR3 DNA reads TGCAGTGCTAGAGCGAGCGGGGTCAGGAAGGAGACCCAGTACTTC. Translating gives CSARASGVRKETQYF.

There are many counts of this clonotype. A junction end diverges from the germline sequence, so it may reflect a read error. V is TRBV7-7 and J is TRBJ2-6; unclear D gene. The CDR3 is made up of 14 amino acids. Per germline, CDR1 SSHAT and CDR2 FNYEAQ (reference sequence). The CDR3 bases are TGTGCTAGCAGCCGCACCTCTGGGGCCAACGTCCTGACTTTC. Translation: CASSRTSGANVLTF. The full variable domain, its missing parts supplied by reference TRBV7-7 and TRBJ2-6, is GAGVSQSPRYKVTKRGQDVTLRCDPISSHATLYWYQQALGQGPEFLTYFNYEAQPDKSGLPSDRFSAERPEGSISTLTIQRTEQRDSAMYRCASSRTSGANVLTFGAGSRLTVL.

This clonotype was detected ten times or more. The V gene is TRBV20-1, the J gene TRBJ1-5; 7 positions agree with TRBD1. From germline, CDR1 is DFQATT and CDR2 SNEGSKA (reference sequence). V lost 1 base, J lost 4 bases, and 16 bases stayed unmatched. The CDR3 has 18 residues. CDR3 in DNA: TGCAGTGCTAGAGGCGGAGTTAGGGGGCGCGGAGGTAATCAGCCCCAGCATTTT. Protein sequence: CSARGGVRGRGGNQPQHF.

This clonotype was counted many times. This chain joins TRBV5-1 and TRBJ2-7; 10 bases align to TRBD1. CDR3 length: 15 amino acids. Germline V gene data show CDR1 as SGHRS and CDR2 as YFSETQ. The junction had 9 bases not matched to a gene; V was cut back by 3 bases and J by 6 bases. This CDR3 reads CASSSGTGAMSEQYF. In DNA form, the CDR3 reads TGCGCCAGCAGCTCGGGGACAGGGGCGATGTCCGAGCAGTACTTC.

This clonotype was seen many times. This rearrangement joins TRBV6-1 to TRBJ2-7; D remains ambiguous. V was trimmed by 2 bases and J by 5 bases, leaving 7 bases between them. The CDR3 runs to 12 residues. From germline, CDR1 is MNHNS and CDR2 SASEGT. In nucleotides, the CDR3 is TGTGCCAGCAGTGAAATCATCCACGAGCAGTACTTC. Protein: CASSEIIHEQYF.

The CDR3 reads CAWSQQGVSQPQHF. CDR3 nucleotides: TGTGCCTGGAGCCAACAGGGGGTTTCTCAGCCCCAGCATTTT. This chain links TRBV30 with TRBJ1-5, with 8 nucleotides matching TRBD1. CDR1 and CDR2 from the germline V gene are GTSNPN and SVGIG (reference sequence). CDR3 length: 14 residues. With 3 bases clipped from V and 6 bases from J, the junction kept 7 bases outside the gene matches.

The table lists this clonotype with many counts. The chain uses TRBV6-2 or TRBV6-3 and TRBJ2-7, with 7 bases fitting TRBD2. From germline, CDR1 is MNHEY and CDR2 SVGEGT. The CDR3 covers 12 residues. The ends lost 7 bases at V and 5 bases at J; junction bases unmatched: 5. The CDR3 DNA is TGTGCCAGCACGCTAAGCGGGGACGAGCAGTACTTC. Its protein product is CASTLSGDEQYF.

In this sample, this clonotype turned up a few times. The V gene is TRBV2, the J gene TRBJ2-7, with D tentatively TRBD1 (6 bases). The germline V and J ends were trimmed by 7 bases and 2 bases, with 12 bases remaining between them. The germline CDR1 and CDR2 sequences are SNHLY and FYNNEI. The length of the CDR3 is 13 residues. In DNA, the CDR3 is TGTGCCAGCAATCCAGGGGTTCCCTACGAGCAGTACTTC. Translation gives CASNPGVPYEQYF.

This clonotype appeared many times. This chain connects TRBV28 to TRBJ1-2; no clear D. The CDR3 has 14 residues. Trimming pared 3 bases from V and 4 bases from J, leaving 12 bases between. Germline CDR1 and CDR2: MDHEN and SYDVKM. The CDR3 here is CASSFTGMAYGYTF. The CDR3 DNA follows: TGTGCCAGCAGTTTTACTGGGATGGCCTATGGCTACACCTTC.

The sample holds many counts of this clonotype. Here the CDR3 reads CASTRGASGANVLTF. The CDR3 coding sequence is TGTGCCAGCACTCGGGGGGCGTCTGGGGCCAACGTCCTGACTTTC. The chain is built from TRBV6-1 and TRBJ2-6, with D possibly TRBD2 on 7 matching bases. CDR3 size: 15 residues. Germline V gives CDR1 MNHNS, CDR2 SASEGT. With 7 bases removed from V and 1 base from J, the gap between germline ends came to 11 bases.

This clonotype showed up many times. This rearrangement joins TRBV20-1 to TRBJ1-1; no clear D gene. Trimming cost V 5 bases and J 6 bases, with 13 bases left between them. Per the germline V gene, CDR1 is DFQATT and CDR2 is SNEGSKA (reference sequence). This CDR3 contains 12 residues. CDR3 sequence: CSALPGAAEAFF. The CDR3 DNA sequence: TGCAGTGCTCTCCCTGGAGCGGCTGAAGCTTTCTTT.

This clonotype showed up many times. The rearrangement links TRBV6-5 to TRBJ1-2; no clear D. The CDR3 covers 12 residues. Trimming left V 6 bases short and J 5 bases short, with 10 bases between. Germline V CDR1 and CDR2: MNHEY, SVGAGI. The CDR3 protein is CASRGSAYGYTF. As DNA, the CDR3 is TGTGCCAGCAGAGGCAGTGCGTATGGCTACACCTTC.

This clonotype was counted ten times or more. The rearrangement uses TRBV12-3 or TRBV12-4 and TRBJ2-7; D remains unclear. This CDR3 is 13 amino acids long. Trimming removed 5 bases from V and 2 bases from J, with 10 bases in between. In nucleotides, the CDR3 is TGTGCCAGCAGTGCTCGGTACACCTACGAGCAGTACTTC. Protein product: CASSARYTYEQYF.

This clonotype was picked up many times. The J gene is TRBJ1-1, the V gene TRBV7-2; 7 bases agree with TRBD1. V lost 1 base and J lost 4; bases outside the gene matches: 3. Looked up from germline, CDR1 is SGHTA and CDR2 is FQGNSA. The CDR3 totals 14 residues. Here the CDR3 reads CASSLGSGGTEAFF. The CDR3 DNA is TGTGCCAGCAGCTTAGGGTCAGGGGGCACTGAAGCTTTCTTT.

This clonotype has at least ten counts. This chain uses TRBV6-1 with TRBJ1-1; D possibly corresponds to TRBD1 (5 bases). Looked up from germline, CDR1 is MNHNS and CDR2 is SASEGT. This CDR3 has 13 residues. With 4 bases removed from V and 3 bases from J, the gap between germline ends came to 9 bases. As DNA, the CDR3 is TGTGCCAGCAGTGTAGGCAGGGACACTGAAGCTTTCTTT. Residues: CASSVGRDTEAFF.